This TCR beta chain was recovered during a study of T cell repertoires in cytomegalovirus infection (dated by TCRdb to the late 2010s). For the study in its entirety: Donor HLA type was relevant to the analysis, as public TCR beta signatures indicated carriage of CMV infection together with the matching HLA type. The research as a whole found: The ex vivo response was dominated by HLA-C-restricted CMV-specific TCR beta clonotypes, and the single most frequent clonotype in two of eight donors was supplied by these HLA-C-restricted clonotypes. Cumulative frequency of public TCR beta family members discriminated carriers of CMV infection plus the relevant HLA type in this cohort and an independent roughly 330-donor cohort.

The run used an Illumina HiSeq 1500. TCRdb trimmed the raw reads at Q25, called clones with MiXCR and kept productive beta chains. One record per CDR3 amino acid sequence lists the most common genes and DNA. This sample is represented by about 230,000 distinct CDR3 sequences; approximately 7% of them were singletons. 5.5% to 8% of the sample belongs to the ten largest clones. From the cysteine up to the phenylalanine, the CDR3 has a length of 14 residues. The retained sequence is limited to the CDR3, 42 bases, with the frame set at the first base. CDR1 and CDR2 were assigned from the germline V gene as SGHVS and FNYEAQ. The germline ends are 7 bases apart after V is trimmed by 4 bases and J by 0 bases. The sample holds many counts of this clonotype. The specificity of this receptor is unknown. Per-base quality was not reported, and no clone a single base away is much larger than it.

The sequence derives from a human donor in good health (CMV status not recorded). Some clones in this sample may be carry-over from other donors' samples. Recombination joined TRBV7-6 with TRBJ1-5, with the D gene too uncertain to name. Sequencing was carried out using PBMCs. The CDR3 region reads CASSSGSSNQPQHF. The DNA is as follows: TGTGCCAGCAGCTCGGGTAGTAGCAATCAGCCCCAGCATTTT.